This T cell receptor beta chain was obtained from a study of blood T cell dynamics during melanoma immunotherapy. About the research overall: Metastatic melanoma patients received first-line pembrolizumab or nivolumab plus ipilimumab. Study-wide results and caveats: Disease-control patients' PBMC repertoires became either more clonal or more diverse at W3.

A remark on this clone: Its cognate antigen is unknown.

The CDR3 is made up of 14 amino acids. Between the trimmed V and J ends, which lost 6 bases and 1 base, there was a span of 15 bases. Germline loops: CDR1 SQVTM, CDR2 ANQGSEA. Every bulk PBMC sample received the same 350 ng of DNA. Sequencing used immunoSEQ multiplex PCR; TCRdb keeps in-frame clones, though not all of them. The data show about 8,000 clones, approximately 80% seen once. The time point: week 3, after first cycle of checkpoint inhibitor. Sampling occurred pretreatment (T0) and at week 3 (W3), after cycle one of checkpoint blockade. The sequencing here drew on blood, taken from a patient treated with checkpoint blockade. This TCR came from a human donor with melanoma. V and J are TRBV29-1 and TRBJ1-2; a possible D gene is TRBD1 (6 bases). For the CDR3, the DNA is TGCAGCGTCGGCGCGGGGGCGAATAACTATGGCTACACCTTC. This codes for CSVGAGANNYGYTF.